Listed here are 15 T cell receptor beta chains from one sample, sequenced in a study of blood T cell repertoires in COVID-19. Some clones are missing from TCRdb's copy, which holds only in-frame ones; the method was immunoSEQ multiplex PCR. The sample yields around 150,000 clones, about 90% seen once. Material: peripheral blood. Receptors originate from a woman aged 55-69 years with active or convalescent COVID-19.

J is TRBJ2-2 and V is TRBV30; D unclear. Germline V lookup: CDR1 GTSNPN, CDR2 SVGIG (reference sequence). This CDR3 has 13 residues. V gave up 4 bases and J gave up 6 bases, with 12 bases separating them. CDR3 bases: TGTGCCTGGACTACCCAACGGTCCGGGGAGCTGTTTTTT. It yields the protein CAWTTQRSGELFF.

V and J are TRBV9 and TRBJ2-2; TRBD2 matches 8 bases. Germline values: CDR1 SGDLS, CDR2 YYNGEE. This CDR3 has 16 amino acids. After removal of 0 bases from V and 4 bases from J, the junction contained 5 bases not matched to a gene. The CDR3 nucleotides read TGTGCCAGCAGCGTAGCGGGGGGGCGTTTCACCGGGGAGCTGTTTTTT. Translation: CASSVAGGRFTGELFF.

Comments on this clone: Other DNA sequences from this sample encode an identical CDR3 as well. In DNA, the CDR3 is TGTGCCAGCAGCTTAGATCGGAACTATGGCTACACCTTC. Translated, it gives CASSLDRNYGYTF. The chain recombines TRBV11-2 with TRBJ1-2; D remains unclear. CDR1 is SGHAT, CDR2 FQNNGV, per germline. The CDR3 is 13 residues long. V shed 0 bases and J shed 2 bases, with 4 bases lying between them.

The chain links TRBV2 to TRBJ1-4; 10 bases agree with TRBD1. In germline, CDR1 is SNHLY, CDR2 FYNNEI. Trimming took 4 bases from V and 7 from J; bases not matched to a gene: 3. The CDR3 has 14 amino acids. The CDR3 nucleotides read TGTGCCAGCAGTGTGGGACAGGGGATTGAAAAACTGTTTTTT. Translation gives CASSVGQGIEKLFF.

The CDR3 DNA sequence: TGTGCCACCAGCGAGGGACAGGGCGCCAATCAGCCCCAGCATTTT. It is translated as CATSEGQGANQPQHF. The chain has TRBV15 and TRBJ1-5, with 9 nucleotides matching TRBD1. After removal of 5 bases from V and 3 bases from J, the junction contained 5 bases not matched to a gene. This CDR3 has 15 amino acids. From germline, CDR1 is LNHNV and CDR2 YYDKDF (reference sequence).

The V gene is TRBV7-3, the J gene TRBJ2-1; 8 nucleotides align to TRBD2. CDR1 is SGHTA, CDR2 FQGTGA, per germline. The CDR3 is 13 residues long. V dropped 8 bases and J dropped 9; count of bases not matched to a gene: 9. Here the CDR3 reads CASSGGAFGEQFF. The CDR3 nucleotides read TGTGCCAGCTCCGGGGGGGCCTTCGGTGAGCAGTTCTTC.

V usage is TRBV6-5 and J usage is TRBJ1-6; 9 nucleotides match TRBD1. Germline V gene data show CDR1 as MNHEY and CDR2 as SVGAGI. This CDR3 spans 15 amino acids. The J segment lost 9 bases and the V segment lost 7 bases, leaving 10 bases of the junction unmatched. As DNA, the CDR3 is TGTGCCAGCACCAGACAGGGGGGGTTGGGTTCACCCCTCCACTTT. Protein product: CASTRQGGLGSPLHF.

This chain links TRBV6-5 with TRBJ1-1; D is perhaps TRBD1 (6 bases). This CDR3 is built from 16 residues. V was clipped by 0 bases and J by 8 bases, with 19 bases between them. Germline V gives CDR1 MNHEY, CDR2 SVGAGI. The CDR3 DNA follows: TGTGCCAGCAGTTACTCGGTACAGGGCGGGTATAAGGAAGCTTTCTTT. Translating it yields CASSYSVQGGYKEAFF.

The count of this clone is one. CDR3 DNA sequence: TGTGCCAGCAGCTCCGACAGGGTTTTTGGAAACACCATATATTTT. Protein: CASSSDRVFGNTIYF. The V call is TRBV7-8, the J call TRBJ1-3; 7 bases are shared with TRBD1. J gave up 3 bases and V 4 bases, and 6 bases lay outside the gene matches. CDR1 and CDR2 (germline): SGHVS, FQNEAQ. The CDR3 spans 15 residues.

V gene TRBV19 combines with J gene TRBJ1-1; a possible D gene is TRBD1 (6 bases). CDR3 length: 10 amino acids. Between the trimmed V and J ends, which lost 7 bases and 10 bases, there was a span of 10 bases. Germline-derived CDR1 and CDR2 are LNHDA and SQIVND (reference sequence). CDR3 region: CASKGTRAFF. CDR3 bases: TGTGCCAGTAAGGGGACACGAGCTTTCTTT.

The chain carries TRBV5-4 and TRBJ1-2; TRBD1 is a possible D gene (5 bases). The CDR3 totals 15 residues. Germline V gene sequence: CDR1 SGHNT, CDR2 YYREEE (reference sequence). The V and J ends lost 4 bases and 3 bases respectively, with 16 bases between them. CDR3 DNA sequence: TGTGCCAGCAGCAAAGGGGCGTCGGCAGACTATGGCTACACCTTC. This translates into CASSKGASADYGYTF.

The chain links TRBV5-6 to TRBJ1-2, with D maybe TRBD1 (5 bases). Deletions cut 0 bases from V and 7 bases from J, with 13 bases between. Germline loops: CDR1 SGHDT, CDR2 YYEEEE. This CDR3 comprises 14 residues. The CDR3 region is CASSLASGIGGYTF. The CDR3 DNA reads as TGTGCCAGCAGCTTGGCCTCAGGGATTGGTGGCTACACCTTC.

The chain recombines TRBV19 with TRBJ1-2; possibly TRBD1 for D (6 bases). Germline loops: CDR1 LNHDA, CDR2 SQIVND (reference sequence). The CDR3 has 15 amino acids. The V end lost 2 bases, the J end lost 4 bases, and 14 bases lay between the germline ends. Here the CDR3 reads CASSIRQGRPYGYTF. In DNA form, the CDR3 reads TGTGCCAGTAGTATAAGGCAGGGGCGTCCCTATGGCTACACCTTC.

This clone was seen a handful of times. In the same sample, other DNA sequences code for this CDR3. The genes are TRBV5-1 and TRBJ1-1, with 8 nucleotides matching TRBD1. In germline, CDR1 is SGHRS, CDR2 YFSETQ. J was trimmed by 4 bases and V by 4 bases; bases with no gene match: 3. This CDR3 is 13 amino acids long. CDR3 bases: TGCGCCAGCAGCCTGGGACAGGTCACTGAAGCTTTCTTT. Translated: CASSLGQVTEAFF.

The chain couples TRBV10-3 to TRBJ1-1, with D maybe TRBD1 (5 bases). Trimming cost V 4 bases and J 1 base, with 19 bases left between them. The CDR3 is made up of 17 amino acids. Germline values: CDR1 ENHRY, CDR2 SYGVKD. The CDR3 bases are TGTGCCATCAGTGGGGGCAGGGTTATAGGCGCGAACACTGAAGCTTTCTTT. The encoded protein is CAISGGRVIGANTEAFF.